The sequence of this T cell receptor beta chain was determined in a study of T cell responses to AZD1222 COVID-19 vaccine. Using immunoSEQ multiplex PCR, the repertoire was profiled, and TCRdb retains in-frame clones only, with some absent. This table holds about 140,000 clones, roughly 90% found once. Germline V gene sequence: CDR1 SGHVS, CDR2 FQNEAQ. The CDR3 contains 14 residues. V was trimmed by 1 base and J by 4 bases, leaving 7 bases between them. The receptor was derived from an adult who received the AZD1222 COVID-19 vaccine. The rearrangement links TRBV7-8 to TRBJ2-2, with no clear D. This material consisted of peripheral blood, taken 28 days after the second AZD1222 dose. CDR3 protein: CASSLGRITGELFF. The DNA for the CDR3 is TGTGCCAGCAGCTTAGGCCGAATCACCGGGGAGCTGTTTTTT.